This TCR beta chain was identified during a study of shared clonotypes between healthy human individuals. Subsets obtained from CD4+ cells comprised CD45RA+ naive and CD45RA-negative memory cells. Investigators spread the genomic DNA of each subset evenly over several immunoSEQ plates. Profiled with immunoSEQ multiplex PCR; TCRdb holds only in-frame clones, not every one. The repertoire holds about 2.3 million clones, with approximately 95% as singletons. This CDR3 is built from 15 residues. From germline, CDR1 is LGHNA and CDR2 YNFKEQ. The V gene lost 0 bases and the J gene lost 7 bases, with 16 bases spanning the gap.

The V and J genes are TRBV4-2 and TRBJ2-7, with a weak D call TRBD2 (5 bases). Sample: naive CD4+ T cells from PBMCs. Indicated subset: CD45RA+ positively selected. This clonotype was sampled from a young man in good health. Some clones in this sample may be carry-over from other donors' samples. The CDR3 protein is CASSQESTSPREQYF. The CDR3 coding sequence is TGTGCCAGCAGCCAAGAGTCTACTAGTCCTCGGGAGCAGTACTTC.